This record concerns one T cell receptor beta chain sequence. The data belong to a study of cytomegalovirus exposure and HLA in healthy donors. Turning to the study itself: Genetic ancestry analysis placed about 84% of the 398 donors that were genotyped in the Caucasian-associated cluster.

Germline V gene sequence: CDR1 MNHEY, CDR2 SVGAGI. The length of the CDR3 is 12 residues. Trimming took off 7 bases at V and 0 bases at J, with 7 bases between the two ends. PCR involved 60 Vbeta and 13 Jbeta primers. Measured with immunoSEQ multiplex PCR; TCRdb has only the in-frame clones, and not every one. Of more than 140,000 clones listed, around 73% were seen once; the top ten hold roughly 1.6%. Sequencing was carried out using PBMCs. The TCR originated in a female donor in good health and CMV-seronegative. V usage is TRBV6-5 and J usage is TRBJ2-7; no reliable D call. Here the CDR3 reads CASTSSSYEQYF. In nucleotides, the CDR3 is TGTGCCAGCACCTCCTCCTCCTACGAGCAGTACTTC.